Many counts were recorded for the clone carrying this T cell receptor (beta chain). The sample belongs to a study of HIV-infected children after antiretroviral therapy interruption. The V end lost 2 bases, the J end lost 4 bases, and 5 bases lay between the germline ends. This CDR3 contains 12 residues. Germline loops: CDR1 LGHNT, CDR2 FRNRAP. As for treatment: PENTA 11 planned treatment interruption arm or continuous ART arm. Unique molecular identifiers were included in an RNA-based 3' RACE TCR library. MiXCR, run by TCRdb on the 3' RACE reads, gives a single entry per CDR3 protein. Seen here are more than 12,000 distinct CDR3 sequences, 3.4% observed once, and the top ten hold 30% to 40%.

The sample was CD45RO+ CD8+ T cells from PBMCs, pooled from several time points, taken from a donor given antiretroviral therapy, either interrupted or continuous. The subset here: memory CD8+ CD45RO+ CD45RA- T cells. The receptor was isolated from a pool of human donors with HIV. The V gene is TRBV12-5, the J gene TRBJ1-1; D is undetermined. For the CDR3, the DNA is TGTGCTAGTGGTTTGATCGGCACTGAAGCTTTCTTT. Protein product: CASGLIGTEAFF.